These 21 T cell receptor beta chains were all obtained from the same sample, sequenced in a study of Graves' ophthalmopathy and Graves' hyperthyroidism listed by TCRdb under 2018. The listed sequencing device is Illumina HiSeq 2000. For repertoire sequencing, the TCR beta CDR3 regions were amplified from RNA transcripts. HTBI primers and the Qiagen OneStep RT-PCR kit were used in a first-round RT-PCR, which was followed by a second-round multiplex PCR, size selection and purification. The raw public reads went through TCRdb reprocessing: fastp at Q25, MiXCR clone calling, in-frame beta chains kept. CDR3 protein sequences are deduplicated, and each keeps its most common genes and DNA. The sample data list 200,000 to 250,000 distinct CDR3 sequences, and 20% to 25% of these were observed just once. Around 40% of the sample is held by the ten biggest clonotypes. Specimen: peripheral blood. The receptors were sampled from a woman in her fifties or sixties with Graves' ophthalmopathy. Donor details come from another sample of the same person, matched by shared clones.

This clonotype was found many times. This chain links TRBV7-9 with TRBJ2-5; 7 bases align to TRBD2. J lost 2 bases, V lost 3 bases, and 3 bases had no gene match. Germline V gene data show CDR1 as SEHNR and CDR2 as FQNEAQ (reference sequence). The CDR3 has 14 residues. The CDR3 sequence is CASSLGSGQETQYF. In DNA, the CDR3 is TGTGCCAGCAGCTTGGGTAGCGGGCAAGAGACCCAGTACTTC.

This clonotype was seen only once. A junction boundary mismatches the germline segment, possibly from a read error. This chain uses TRBV27 with TRBJ1-2; a possible D gene is TRBD1 (5 bases). The CDR3 length is 13 residues. CDR1 and CDR2 from the germline V gene are MNHEY and SMNVEV (reference sequence). The CDR3 region has the DNA TGTGCCAGCCGTGGGGCGACTAACTATGGCTACAACTTC. As protein: CASRGATNYGYNF.

The gene calls are TRBV12-3 or TRBV12-4 and TRBJ2-7; D may be TRBD1 or TRBD2 (5 bases each). V lost 2 bases to trimming and J lost 7 bases, with 12 bases between them. The CDR3 runs to 13 residues. The CDR3 DNA reads TGTGCCAGCAGTTTACGGCAGGGCGGGGAGCAGTACTTC. Translated: CASSLRQGGEQYF.

This clonotype was seen ten or more times. In DNA form, the CDR3 reads TGTGCCAGCAGAATGATCGGCAGGGGAAGCAATCAGCCCCAGCATTTT. Translating gives CASRMIGRGSNQPQHF. This chain uses TRBV28 with TRBJ1-5; D is perhaps TRBD1 (6 bases). The V gene lost 6 bases and the J gene lost 1 base, with 16 bases spanning the gap. The CDR3 sequence is 16 residues long. CDR1 MDHEN and CDR2 SYDVKM come from the germline V gene.

V and J are TRBV12-3 or TRBV12-4 and TRBJ2-2; possibly TRBD2 for D (5 bases). Trimming left V 6 bases short and J 0 bases short, with 8 bases between. The CDR3 sequence is 14 residues long. The CDR3 region is CASRGDTNTGELFF. CDR3 coding DNA: TGTGCCAGCAGGGGAGATACGAACACCGGGGAGCTGTTTTTT.

The CDR3 nucleotides are TGTGCCACCAGCTCGTCGGGTAGCGGGAGGACATACAATGAGCAGTTCTTC. Translation gives CATSSSGSGRTYNEQFF. The chain recombines TRBV15 with TRBJ2-1, with 10 bases lining up with TRBD2. Germline V CDR1 and CDR2: LNHNV, YYDKDF (reference sequence). With 5 bases clipped from V and 4 bases from J, the junction kept 11 bases outside the gene matches. The CDR3 loop spans 17 amino acids.

With respect to this clonotype: A much larger clone lies one base from this, so it may be a read error. The CDR3, as DNA: TGTGCCAGCAGTGGCACGTGGACAGGGCAGGGTGAGCCCCAGCATTTT. Translation gives CASSGTWTGQGEPQHF. This chain uses TRBV6-1 with TRBJ1-5, with 8 bases that match TRBD1. From germline, CDR1 is MNHNS and CDR2 SASEGT. The CDR3 spans 16 residues. The junction had 13 bases not matched to a gene; V was cut back by 4 bases and J by 8 bases.

V is TRBV5-1 and J is TRBJ1-2; D not resolved. This CDR3 is 14 amino acids long. The germline CDR1 and CDR2 sequences are SGHRS and YFSETQ. Trimming pared 3 bases from V and 4 bases from J, leaving 13 bases between. DNA of the CDR3: TGCGCCAGCAGCTACACACCGGAGGGCTATGGCTACACCTTC. This encodes CASSYTPEGYGYTF. The complete variable domain, with remaining parts taken from reference TRBV5-1 and TRBJ1-2, reads KAGVTQTPRYLIKTRGQQVTLSCSPISGHRSVSWYQQTPGQGLQFLFEYFSETQRNKGNFPGRFSGRQFSNSRSEMNVSTLELGDSALYLCASSYTPEGYGYTFGSGTRLTVV.

This rearrangement joins TRBV19 to TRBJ1-5; tentatively, D is TRBD1 (6 bases). Per germline, CDR1 LNHDA and CDR2 SQIVND (reference sequence). V lost 0 bases, J lost 2 bases, and 17 bases lay in between. The CDR3 is made up of 18 amino acids. CDR3 nucleotide sequence: TGTGCCAGTAGTATAGACCCACGGGGGGCGGTTGGCAATCAGCCCCAGCATTTT. The encoded protein is CASSIDPRGAVGNQPQHF.

The chain joins TRBV20-1 to TRBJ1-3; D not certain. The V end was cut by 0 bases, the J end by 2 bases, with 8 bases between. The CDR3 sequence is 14 residues long. The germline gives CDR1 DFQATT, CDR2 SNEGSKA (reference sequence). CDR3 residues: CSARDPQTGNTIYF. The DNA for the CDR3 is TGCAGTGCTAGAGATCCCCAGACTGGAAACACCATATATTTT.

V usage is TRBV27 and J usage is TRBJ2-7; 12 bases match TRBD2. Germline V gives CDR1 MNHEY, CDR2 SMNVEV (reference sequence). J was trimmed by 3 bases and V by 8 bases; bases with no gene match: 11. The CDR3 is made up of 16 amino acids. The CDR3 spells CASGRLAGVGVYEQYF. DNA for the CDR3: TGTGCCAGCGGAAGACTAGCGGGAGTGGGCGTCTACGAGCAGTACTTC.

This clonotype was detected many times. This chain links TRBV20-1 with TRBJ1-1; 7 positions agree with TRBD1. From germline, CDR1 is DFQATT and CDR2 SNEGSKA (reference sequence). The CDR3 is 15 residues long. After removal of 1 base from V and 0 bases from J, the junction contained 5 bases not matched to a gene. CDR3 nucleotide sequence: TGCAGTGCTAGAGGAGGGACAGAATTGAACACTGAAGCTTTCTTT. It translates to CSARGGTELNTEAFF.

This clonotype appeared many times. This CDR3 is CASSRDSLANTEAFF. CDR3 nucleotides: TGCGCCAGCAGTCGGGACAGCCTAGCGAACACTGAAGCTTTCTTT. This sequence joins TRBV5-1 and TRBJ1-1; 7 bases fit TRBD1. The germline V gene encodes CDR1 SGHRS and CDR2 YFSETQ. This CDR3 region has 15 residues. V lost 5 bases and J lost 1; bases outside the gene matches: 8.

In its sample, this clonotype was seen many times. CDR3 coding DNA: TGTGCCACCTCGTTCGCGTCGCATGTTCAAGAGACCCAGTACTTC. Its protein product is CATSFASHVQETQYF. The gene calls are TRBV15 and TRBJ2-5; no clear D gene. CDR1 is LNHNV, CDR2 YYDKDF, per germline (reference sequence). The CDR3 has 15 amino acids. V shed 8 bases and J shed 2 bases, with 18 bases lying between them.

This clonotype was recorded at least ten times. The chain links TRBV12-3 or TRBV12-4 to TRBJ2-7; D gene uncertain. The V and J ends lost 6 bases and 3 bases respectively, with 6 bases between them. The CDR3 loop spans 11 amino acids. The DNA for the CDR3 is TGTGCCAGCAGCCCAGACTACGAGCAGTACTTC. Its translation: CASSPDYEQYF.

This clonotype was recorded at least ten times. The chain is built from TRBV19 and TRBJ2-7; D tentatively reads TRBD1 or TRBD2 (5 bases each). Germline values: CDR1 LNHDA, CDR2 SQIVND (reference sequence). Between the trimmed V and J ends, which lost 7 bases and 3 bases, there was a span of 19 bases. CDR3 size: 15 residues. CDR3 loop: CASTPAGTLNYEQYF. CDR3 DNA sequence: TGTGCCAGTACTCCCGCCGGGACCCTAAACTACGAGCAGTACTTC.

This chain joins TRBV19 and TRBJ2-5, with 7 bases lining up with TRBD2. The CDR3 is 12 residues long. The ends lost 11 bases at V and 4 bases at J; junction bases unmatched: 7. CDR1 is LNHDA, CDR2 SQIVND, per germline (reference sequence). CDR3 sequence: CAAGRARETQYF. The CDR3 nucleotides are TGTGCCGCAGGGAGGGCCCGAGAGACCCAGTACTTC.

The rearrangement links TRBV7-2 to TRBJ2-5; D gene ambiguous. From germline, CDR1 is SGHTA and CDR2 FQGNSA. Trimming cost V 2 bases and J 3 bases, with 10 bases left between them. The CDR3 is 14 amino acids. The chain's CDR3 is CASSLSWSKETQYF. The CDR3 DNA reads TGTGCCAGCAGCTTAAGCTGGTCGAAAGAGACCCAGTACTTC. Complete variable domain (other parts from reference TRBV7-2 and TRBJ2-5): GAGVSQSPSNKVTEKGKDVELRCDPISGHTALYWYRQSLGQGLEFLIYFQGNSAPDKSGLPSDRFSAERTGGSVSTLTIQRTQQEDSAVYLCASSLSWSKETQYFGPGTRLLVL.

In its sample, this clonotype was seen many times. The CDR3 loop is CASSALTGGIGELFF. CDR3 coding DNA: TGTGCCAGCAGTGCACTGACAGGGGGCATCGGGGAGCTGTTTTTT. The V gene is TRBV25-1, the J gene TRBJ2-2; TRBD1 matches at 10 bases. The germline V gene encodes CDR1 MGHDK and CDR2 SYGVNS. The CDR3 is 15 residues long. The V gene end was trimmed by 4 bases and the J gene end by 7 bases; junction bases not matched to a gene: 6.

This rearrangement joins TRBV6-1 to TRBJ2-2, with TRBD2 identical over 8 bases. The V and J ends lost 2 bases and 0 bases, in that order; junction bases with no gene match: 8. The CDR3 runs 18 residues. Germline V CDR1 and CDR2: MNHNS, SASEGT. The CDR3 is CASSEPYLAGSNTGELFF. The CDR3 DNA reads TGTGCCAGCAGTGAACCCTACCTAGCGGGCTCGAACACCGGGGAGCTGTTTTTT.

The J gene is TRBJ2-7, the V gene TRBV5-1; the D is unclear. V lost 3 bases and J 4 bases, leaving 14 bases between the germline ends. Germline values: CDR1 SGHRS, CDR2 YFSETQ. The CDR3 has 14 residues. The CDR3 is CASSSAPGPYEQYF. CDR3 in DNA: TGCGCCAGCAGCTCGGCCCCCGGGCCTTACGAGCAGTACTTC.